This TCR beta chain was observed in a study of T cell responses to AZD1222 COVID-19 vaccine. Broader study findings: Spike-specific TCR repertoires showed rising breadth and depth after two AZD1222 doses. White British donors predominated, females outnumbered males, and clonal diversity was possibly underestimated. Samples come after the peak T cell response, not at day 14.

The assay was immunoSEQ multiplex PCR, and TCRdb's table has in-frame clones only and misses some. The sample carries about 120,000 clones, about 88% recorded once. A note on this clone: Its antigen remains unidentified.

The source is an adult in good health. Sequenced material: peripheral blood, taken on day 0 of AZD1222 vaccination.

The CDR3 is CASYSRLCSLDSGNQPQHF. The CDR3 DNA sequence: TGCGCCAGTTATTCTCGACTGTGTTCCTTGGACAGTGGGAATCAGCCCCAGCATTTT. The chain carries TRBV10-1 and TRBJ1-5; maybe TRBD1 (6 bases). The CDR3 is 19 amino acids. Germline assignment: CDR1 WNHNN and CDR2 SYGVQD (reference sequence). V lost 9 bases, J lost 4 bases, and 31 bases lay in between.